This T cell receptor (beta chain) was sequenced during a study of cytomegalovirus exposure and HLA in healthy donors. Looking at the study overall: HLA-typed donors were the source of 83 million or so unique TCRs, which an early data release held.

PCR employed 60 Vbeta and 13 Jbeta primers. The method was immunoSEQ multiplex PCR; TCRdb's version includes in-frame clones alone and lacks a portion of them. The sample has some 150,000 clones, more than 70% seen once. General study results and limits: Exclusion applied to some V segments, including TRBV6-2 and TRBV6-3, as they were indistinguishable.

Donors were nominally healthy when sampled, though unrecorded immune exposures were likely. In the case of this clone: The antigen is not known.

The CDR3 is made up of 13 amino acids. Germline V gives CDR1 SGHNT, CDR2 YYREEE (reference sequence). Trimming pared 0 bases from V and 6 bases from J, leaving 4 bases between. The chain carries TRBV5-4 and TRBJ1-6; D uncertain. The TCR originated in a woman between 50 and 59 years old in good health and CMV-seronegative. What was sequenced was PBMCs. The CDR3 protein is CASSLDGNSPLHF. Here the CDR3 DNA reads TGTGCCAGCAGCTTGGACGGTAATTCACCCCTCCACTTT.